This T cell receptor beta chain was documented in a study of cytomegalovirus exposure and HLA in healthy donors. Clones were sequenced by immunoSEQ multiplex PCR, and TCRdb holds only the in-frame ones, with some missing. The sample lists approximately 160,000 clones, approximately 88% occurring once. General observations from the study: 150 to 200 TCR beta chains were listed as cytomegalovirus-associated. The classifier, whose performance was assessed in both the original and validation cohorts, reportedly diagnosed cytomegalovirus status with high specificity and sensitivity.

The CDR3 consists of 13 residues. V lost 1 base, J lost 8 bases, and 10 bases lay in between. Germline V gene data show CDR1 as SGHDT and CDR2 as YYEEEE. In the case of this clone: What it binds is not known.

Sequences were obtained from PBMCs. V is TRBV5-6 and J is TRBJ1-3, with a tentative D call TRBD1 (5 bases). The source of this sequence is a man aged 25-40 years in good health and CMV-seropositive. The CDR3 DNA reads as TGTGCCAGCAGCTTGCAGGGTACGGACACCATATATTTT. Translated: CASSLQGTDTIYF.